The rows below give T cell receptor beta chains drawn from one sample of a study of cytomegalovirus exposure and HLA in healthy donors. Here immunoSEQ multiplex PCR was the method, and the copy in TCRdb shows in-frame clones only, minus some. The repertoire holds about 130,000 clones, with about 10% as singletons. The sequencing input was PBMCs. The source is a woman aged 40 to 49 in good health and CMV-seropositive. CDR3s include the opening cysteine and the closing phenylalanine or tryptophan. Each record gives: D gene, V gene, J gene, clone size, CDR3 DNA, CDR3 protein. The D gene is left open where the match is weak. Clone size is stated in some rows and not others, as once, few, many or a class when expanded.

.	TRBV19	TRBJ1-1	few	TGTGCCAGTAGTCTCCCGCGGGGAGAGGAGGGTGAAGCTTTCTTT	CASSLPRGEEGEAFF
TRBD2	TRBV2	TRBJ2-1	few	TGTGCCAGCAACCCGACTAGCCACAATGAGCAGTTCTTC	CASNPTSHNEQFF
.	TRBV7-2	TRBJ2-1	few	TGTGCCAGCAGCTTAGACAGCTCCTACAATGAGCAGTTCTTC	CASSLDSSYNEQFF
TRBD2	TRBV5-1	TRBJ2-3	.	TGCGCCAGCAGCCTATCGGGGGGGCTCGGCACAGATACGCAGTATTTT	CASSLSGGLGTDTQYF
TRBD1	TRBV12-5	TRBJ2-7	few	TGTGCTAGTGGTCCGGGGACAGGGGGCCTTTACGAGCAGTACTTC	CASGPGTGGLYEQYF
TRBD1	TRBV2	TRBJ2-7	.	TGTGCCAGCAGGGGACAGGGCTCCTACGAGCAGTACTTC	CASRGQGSYEQYF
.	TRBV7-6	TRBJ1-1	few	TGTGCCAGCAGCTTAGGGCAGAACACTGAAGCTTTCTTT	CASSLGQNTEAFF
.	TRBV19	TRBJ2-1	many	TGTGCCAGTAGTATAAGGAGGACAGGGAGGGACAATGAGCAGTTCTTC	CASSIRRTGRDNEQFF
TRBD1	TRBV5-1	TRBJ2-1	few	TGCGCCAGCAGCCCGACGGGACAGGGCGATGAGCAGTTCTTC	CASSPTGQGDEQFF
.	TRBV7-2	TRBJ2-5	few	TGTGCCAGCACCCCCAGGGACTGGGGGATTCACCAGTACTTC	CASTPRDWGIHQYF
.	TRBV5-4	TRBJ2-3	.	TGTGCCAGCAGCTTGGAGATGCGGGATACGCAGTATTTT	CASSLEMRDTQYF
.	TRBV6-5	TRBJ2-2	.	TGTGCCAGCAGTTACGTCCCAGGGTCTGCCGGGGAGCTGTTTTTT	CASSYVPGSAGELFF
.	TRBV27	TRBJ1-1	few	TGTGCCAGCAGCCCCTCAGGGGCTAACACTGAAGCTTTCTTT	CASSPSGANTEAFF
TRBD2	TRBV19	TRBJ2-1	.	TGTGCCAGTAGTATGGACGGGGGGACCTACAATGAGCAGTTCTTC	CASSMDGGTYNEQFF
.	TRBV19	TRBJ1-2	.	TGTGCCAGTAGTCCTACAGCATTCTATGGCTACACCTTC	CASSPTAFYGYTF
.	TRBV6-6	TRBJ2-5	few	TGTGCCAGCAGTTACAGGGGAAACCAAGAGACCCAGTACTTC	CASSYRGNQETQYF
.	TRBV5-4	TRBJ1-1	.	TGTGCCAGCAGCTTGGAGGCAGGGGCGAGGGGCACTGAAGCTTTCTTT	CASSLEAGARGTEAFF
.	TRBV4-1	TRBJ2-5	few	TGCGCCAGCAGCCAAGATCCGCAAGAGACCCAGTACTTC	CASSQDPQETQYF
TRBD1	TRBV7-9	TRBJ1-1	few	TGTGCCAGCAGCTTACGGACAGGGTCGACCACTGAAGCTTTCTTT	CASSLRTGSTTEAFF
.	TRBV6-5	TRBJ2-7	few	TGTGCCAGCAGTCCTCAGACAGCCTACGAGCAGTACTTC	CASSPQTAYEQYF
.	TRBV4-3	TRBJ2-7	few	TGCGCCACCCTAGACCCGTACGAGCAGTACTTC	CATLDPYEQYF
.	TRBV6-1	TRBJ1-5	few	TGTGCCGCAGCGGGGATTTTCCCCGATCAGCCCCAGCATTTT	CAAAGIFPDQPQHF
.	TRBV18	TRBJ2-3	few	TGTGCCAGCTCACCCGAGGTTCAAGATACGCAGTATTTT	CASSPEVQDTQYF
.	TRBV5-5	TRBJ1-4	few	TGTGCCAGCAGGGCGGCCAGGGGTGGAACTAATGAAAAACTGTTTTTT	CASRAARGGTNEKLFF
TRBD1	TRBV2	TRBJ1-5	.	TGTGCCAGCAGTCGGGACAGCAGGAATCAGCCCCAGCATTTT	CASSRDSRNQPQHF
TRBD2	TRBV2	TRBJ2-7	.	TGTGCCAGCAGGGACCGGACTAGCGGGGGGGCCTACGAGCAGTACTTC	CASRDRTSGGAYEQYF
.	TRBV7-2	TRBJ2-7	few	TGTGCCAGCAGCTTCAGACAGGTCTCCTACGAGCAGTACTTC	CASSFRQVSYEQYF
TRBD2	TRBV5-1	TRBJ2-7	.	TGCGCCAGCTCCCGGACTAGCGAATCCTACGAGCAGTACTTC	CASSRTSESYEQYF
.	TRBV5-1	TRBJ2-2	few	TGCGCCAGCAGCGCGTTAACAGGGGACGGGGGCACCGGGGAGCTGTTTTTT	CASSALTGDGGTGELFF
TRBD1	TRBV19	TRBJ1-5	.	TGTGCCAGTAGTATTCCGCTCACAGGGGTCAATCAGCCCCAGCATTTT	CASSIPLTGVNQPQHF
TRBD1	TRBV7-2	TRBJ1-4	few	TGTGCCAGCAGCCGGGACAGGGGAGATGAAAAACTGTTTTTT	CASSRDRGDEKLFF
TRBD1	TRBV6-8	TRBJ1-5	.	TGTGCCAGCAGTACCAGACAGGGGCATTATCAGCCCCAGCATTTT	CASSTRQGHYQPQHF
.	TRBV9	TRBJ2-1	few	TGTGCCAGCAGCGATGGACTATCTTACAATGAGCAGTTCTTC	CASSDGLSYNEQFF
.	TRBV5-1	TRBJ1-1	few	TGCGCCAGCAGCTCGGTACTAAGGGGCACTGAAGCTTTCTTT	CASSSVLRGTEAFF
.	TRBV7-2	TRBJ1-1	.	TGTGCCAGCAGCTTGGGCAGGGTGTTGAGCACTGAAGCTTTCTTT	CASSLGRVLSTEAFF
.	TRBV5-1	TRBJ1-5	few	TGCGCCAGCAGCTTGGCGGGGGAGGATCAGCCCCAGCATTTT	CASSLAGEDQPQHF
TRBD2	TRBV6-1	TRBJ2-3	few	TGTGCCAGCAGCGAGGGACTACATCTCACAGATACGCAGTATTTT	CASSEGLHLTDTQYF
.	TRBV6-1	TRBJ2-7	.	TGTGCCAGCAGTGCCCCTAGCGCCGACTCCTACGAGCAGTACTTC	CASSAPSADSYEQYF
.	TRBV6-1	TRBJ2-5	.	TGTGCCAGCATAGCCGGGACACACCAAGAGACCCAGTACTTC	CASIAGTHQETQYF
.	TRBV4-1	TRBJ2-4	few	TGCGCCAGCAGCCAGATAAGGGACTTAAACATTCAGTACTTC	CASSQIRDLNIQYF
.	TRBV4-2	TRBJ1-4	few	TGTGCCAGCAGCCAAGATGAGGGTAGGGTGGGCCAGATGGGAGAAAAACTGTTTTTT	CASSQDEGRVGQMGEKLFF
TRBD1	TRBV18	TRBJ2-5	.	TGTGCCAGCTCCCTCGGGACAGGAAAGTACTTC	CASSLGTGKYF
.	TRBV5-6	TRBJ2-3	.	TGTGCCAGCAGCCCCTGGGACTTACGCACAGATACGCAGTATTTT	CASSPWDLRTDTQYF
.	TRBV15	TRBJ1-1	.	TGTGCCACCAGCAGAGGAGGGAATGGGAACACTGAAGCTTTCTTT	CATSRGGNGNTEAFF
TRBD1	TRBV2	TRBJ1-3	.	TGTGCCAGCAGTGAGGACAGGGGTCCACCTGGAAACACCATATATTTT	CASSEDRGPPGNTIYF
.	TRBV5-1	TRBJ1-1	few	TGCGCCAGCAGCTTGGCCGAGGGGGTAGGTACTGAAGCTTTCTTT	CASSLAEGVGTEAFF
.	TRBV7-2	TRBJ2-5	.	TGTGCCAGCAAACGGCGGCCCCAAGAGACCCAGTACTTC	CASKRRPQETQYF
TRBD1	TRBV5-4	TRBJ1-6	.	TGTGCCAGCAGCCCACAGGGGGCGGCTAATAATTCACCCCTCCACTTT	CASSPQGAANNSPLHF
.	TRBV2	TRBJ2-3	.	TGTGCCAGCGGGGCCTCGGCGGGGGCGAGCCCAGATACGCAGTATTTT	CASGASAGASPDTQYF
.	TRBV6-1	TRBJ1-1	.	TGTGCCAGCAGTGACAGCGGCCGGTTCGCCACTGAAGCTTTCTTT	CASSDSGRFATEAFF
.	TRBV28	TRBJ1-2	.	TGTGCCAGCAGTTTACCGGAGACCGGCTACACCTTC	CASSLPETGYTF
.	TRBV5-4	TRBJ1-1	.	TGTGCCAGCAGTACTGCTCTGAACACTGAAGCTTTCTTT	CASSTALNTEAFF
.	TRBV6-1	TRBJ1-2	few	TGTGCCAGCTTGGGACTGAACTATGGCTACACCTTC	CASLGLNYGYTF